One and the same sample provided the 3 T cell receptor beta chains below, sequenced in a study of cytomegalovirus exposure and HLA in healthy donors (dated by TCRdb to the late 2010s). Preparation of the library involved the immunoSEQ multiplex PCR assay. For the multiplex PCR, a mixture combining 60 forward primers for TCR Vbeta segments and 13 reverse primers for TCR Jbeta segments was used. TCRdb took over this immuneACCESS table, retaining in-frame rearrangements with V and J assigned. Such tables are incomplete; in checked studies, under half of the missing clones stem from an unresolved V gene, and the remainder is unexplained. This sample gives some 150,000 clones in total; 80% of them show up just once. The ten most abundant clones make up 2.9% of the sample. The sequencing sample was made of PBMCs. Receptors were obtained from a woman in her 30s in good health and CMV-seronegative.

The genes are TRBV21-1 and TRBJ2-4; TRBD1, as called in the table, went unchecked against the DNA. TRBV21-1 counts as a pseudogene. The CDR3 runs 23 residues. CDR3 coding DNA: TGTGCCAGCAGCAAATCGCGGTCGGGACTGGGACAGGGAAGGTTGGTAGCCAAAAACATTCAGTACTTC. It is translated as CASSKSRSGLGQGRLVAKNIQYF.

This clone was seen more than once but under ten times. V and J are TRBV4-1 and TRBJ2-1; possibly TRBD1 for D (5 bases). Germline V gene data show CDR1 as MGHRA and CDR2 as YSYEKL. This CDR3 comprises 12 residues. The V and J ends lost 2 bases and 11 bases respectively, with 10 bases between them. CDR3 sequence: CASSQTGAQQFF. In DNA, the CDR3 is TGCGCCAGCAGCCAAACAGGAGCTCAGCAGTTCTTC.

The rearrangement links TRBV28 to TRBJ1-6; D is possibly TRBD1 (5 bases). Trimming removed 2 bases at V and 7 bases at J, with 9 bases between. Germline V CDR1 and CDR2: MDHEN, SYDVKM. CDR3 length: 14 amino acids. The CDR3 loop reads CASSLGGTNSPLHF. For the CDR3, the DNA is TGTGCCAGCAGTTTAGGAGGGACCAATTCACCCCTCCACTTT. Complete variable domain (other parts from reference TRBV28 and TRBJ1-6): DVKVTQSSRYLVKRTGEKVFLECVQDMDHENMFWYRQDPGLGLRLIYFSYDVKMKEKGDIPEGYSVSREKKERFSLILESASTNQTSMYLCASSLGGTNSPLHFGNGTRLTVT.